This T cell receptor (beta chain) was identified in a study of T-cell memory formation after mild COVID-19. Using constant-segment primers, 5'RACE produced TCR alpha and TCR beta cDNA libraries carrying sample barcodes and UMIs. TCRdb re-called the 5' RACE reads with MiXCR, one entry per CDR3 protein. The repertoire holds approximately 99,000 distinct CDR3 sequences, 18% seen once, with over 4.5% in the top ten. This clonotype has just a few counts. The sequenced sample consisted of PBMCs or a T cell subset sorted from them (not recorded which). The receptor comes from a man aged 18-30 years who had mild COVID-19 (a few samples of this study predate the infection). Cell type and time point are not known.

This CDR3 is CASSLRRDSDEQFF. In nucleotides, the CDR3 is TGTGCCAGCAGCTTAAGGCGGGACAGTGATGAGCAGTTCTTC. V gene TRBV7-2 combines with J gene TRBJ2-1, with a tentative D call TRBD1 (7 bases). Germline V lookup: CDR1 SGHTA, CDR2 FQGNSA. With 2 bases removed from V and 8 bases from J, the gap between germline ends came to 13 bases. This CDR3 region has 14 residues.